This TCR beta chain is from a study of cytomegalovirus exposure and HLA in healthy donors. Findings of the study overall: DRB1 showed the most TCR associations and HLA-C the fewest in a later analysis, as rates varied by HLA locus. The investigators catalogued 150 to 200 TCR beta chains as cytomegalovirus-associated.

Comment on this clone: The antigen remains unidentified.

PCR involved 60 Vbeta and 13 Jbeta primers. Sequencing used immunoSEQ multiplex PCR; TCRdb keeps in-frame clones, though not all of them. Of about 140,000 clones in the sample, approximately 73% were seen once. CDR3 length: 17 residues. Per the germline V gene, CDR1 is SGHVS and CDR2 is FNYEAQ. The V and J ends lost 0 bases and 4 bases, in that order; junction bases with no gene match: 7. The J gene is TRBJ1-4, the V gene TRBV7-6, with 8 bases matching TRBD1. What was sequenced was PBMCs. The receptor was isolated from a man under 40 in good health and CMV-seropositive. The CDR3 region has the DNA TGTGCCAGCAGCTTAGCCGCCGCAGGGGGCGGTAATGAAAAACTGTTTTTT. Translating gives CASSLAAAGGGNEKLFF.